A single sample is the source of the 17 T cell receptor beta chains below, sequenced in a study of OX40 agonist ivuxolimab in advanced cancers. Sequenced by immunoSEQ multiplex PCR; TCRdb stores in-frame clones only, minus some. Of around 80,000 clones in the sample, 89% were seen once. The material sequenced was CD4+ or CD8+ T cells sorted from blood, taken in a trial of the OX40 agonist ivuxolimab. These receptors were taken from an adult with an advanced solid tumor such as melanoma, head and neck, liver or kidney cancer.

V usage is TRBV7-9 and J usage is TRBJ2-2; D remains ambiguous. The germline V and J ends were trimmed by 5 bases and 4 bases, with 17 bases remaining between them. The CDR3 has 16 residues. Germline V CDR1 and CDR2: SEHNR, FQNEAQ (reference sequence). The CDR3 DNA sequence: TGTGCCAGCAGCCCCCGGATGGGTGGGGTCACCGGGGAGCTGTTTTTT. Encoded protein: CASSPRMGGVTGELFF.

The chain recombines TRBV13 with TRBJ1-1, with D possibly matching TRBD1 (6 bases). Germline CDR1 is PRHDT and CDR2 is FYEKMQ (reference sequence). There are 14 residues in the CDR3. V lost 5 bases, J lost 3 bases, and 13 bases lay in between. The CDR3 here is CASSTRQVYTEAFF. The CDR3 DNA is TGTGCCAGCAGCACGAGACAGGTCTACACTGAAGCTTTCTTT. The complete variable domain, with remaining parts taken from reference TRBV13 and TRBJ1-1, reads AAGVIQSPRHLIKEKRETATLKCYPIPRHDTVYWYQQGPGQDPQFLISFYEKMQSDKGSIPDRFSAQQFSDYHSELNMSSLELGDSALYFCASSTRQVYTEAFFGQGTRLTVV.

The V gene is TRBV10-1, the J gene TRBJ2-3, with TRBD1 as a possible D gene (5 bases). The CDR3 contains 14 residues. CDR1 is WNHNN and CDR2 is SYGVQD in the germline V gene (reference sequence). Trimming took off 10 bases at V and 4 bases at J, with 18 bases between the two ends. This CDR3 is CATESRQGSDTQYF. The DNA of the CDR3 is TGCGCCACCGAGAGCCGGCAGGGCTCAGATACGCAGTATTTT.

A single count supports this clone. The V call is TRBV5-4, the J call TRBJ2-2; 8 bases are shared with TRBD2. CDR1 SGHNT and CDR2 YYREEE come from the germline V gene (reference sequence). The CDR3 totals 17 residues. The J segment lost 3 bases and the V segment lost 2 bases, leaving 9 bases of the junction unmatched. The CDR3 loop reads CASSLWSAGGYTGELFF. Here the CDR3 DNA reads TGTGCCAGCAGCTTATGGTCCGCGGGAGGTTACACCGGGGAGCTGTTTTTT.

In its sample, this clone was seen a few times. The J gene is TRBJ1-1, the V gene TRBV5-1; 9 nucleotides agree with TRBD1. Trimming cost V 4 bases and J 4 bases; bases outside gene matches: 8. The germline V gene has CDR1 SGHRS and CDR2 YFSETQ. The CDR3 length is 15 residues. CDR3 sequence reads: CASSTLGQGSTEAFF. The CDR3 region has the DNA TGCGCCAGCAGCACGCTGGGACAGGGTAGCACTGAAGCTTTCTTT.

The chain combines TRBV7-9 with TRBJ1-1; possibly TRBD1 for D (6 bases). Germline CDR1 SEHNR, CDR2 FQNEAQ (reference sequence). CDR3 size: 13 residues. Trimming shortened V by 5 bases and J by 5 bases, and 12 bases separated the two germline ends. Here the CDR3 reads CASSPSQGTEAFF. The CDR3 region has the DNA TGTGCCAGCAGCCCGTCACAGGGAACTGAAGCTTTCTTT.

The gene calls are TRBV5-1 and TRBJ2-1; possibly TRBD1 for D (6 bases). Trimming took 4 bases from V and 7 from J, leaving 18 bases between them. Germline V gives CDR1 SGHRS, CDR2 YFSETQ. The CDR3 runs 15 residues. The CDR3 loop reads CASSIQGHDINEQFF. In nucleotides, the CDR3 is TGCGCCAGCAGCATCCAGGGACATGATATAAATGAGCAGTTCTTC.

V usage is TRBV7-3 and J usage is TRBJ2-6, with D possibly matching TRBD2 (5 bases). Germline CDR1 reads SGHTA; CDR2 reads FQGTGA. V dropped 3 bases and J dropped 3 bases, with 9 bases sitting between them. There are 15 residues in the CDR3. CDR3 sequence reads: CASSFGSGGANVLTF. The CDR3 bases are TGTGCCAGCAGCTTTGGGAGCGGTGGGGCCAACGTCCTGACTTTC. Full variable domain (missing parts from reference TRBV7-3 and TRBJ2-6): GAGVSQTPSNKVTEKGKYVELRCDPISGHTALYWYRQSLGQGPEFLIYFQGTGAADDSGLPNDRFFAVRPEGSVSTLKIQRTERGDSAVYLCASSFGSGGANVLTFGAGSRLTVL.

With respect to this clone: The sample carries other DNA sequences with the same CDR3. The rearrangement joins TRBV5-1 to TRBJ2-3; no clear D gene. In germline, CDR1 is SGHRS, CDR2 YFSETQ. The V end lost 0 bases, the J end lost 6 bases, and 5 bases lay between the germline ends. This CDR3 region has 12 residues. This CDR3 is CASSLGGDTQYF. The CDR3 region has the DNA TGCGCCAGCAGCTTGGGTGGGGATACGCAGTATTTT.

V is TRBV6-1 and J is TRBJ1-4; 7 bases line up with TRBD1. CDR3 length: 14 amino acids. Germline trimming cut 5 bases from V and 5 bases from J; bases unmatched to any gene: 5. Germline V CDR1 and CDR2: MNHNS, SASEGT. CDR3 bases: TGTGCCAGCAGTTTGACAGGGAGGAATGAAAAACTGTTTTTT. Translation gives CASSLTGRNEKLFF.

The CDR3 protein is CASSLIGWRGRNTGELFF. CDR3 nucleotide sequence: TGTGCCAGCAGCTTAATCGGGTGGCGTGGGAGGAACACCGGGGAGCTGTTTTTT. The chain is built from TRBV27 and TRBJ2-2, with a weak D call TRBD2 (5 bases). CDR1 is MNHEY, CDR2 SMNVEV, per germline (reference sequence). The CDR3 length is 18 residues. Trimming stripped 6 bases from V and 1 base from J, with 21 bases between.

The J gene is TRBJ2-7, the V gene TRBV11-3; 13 bases line up with TRBD2. This CDR3 is built from 15 residues. Germline CDR1 SGHNT, CDR2 YENEEA. V was clipped by 5 bases and J by 7 bases; unmatched bases: 8. In DNA form, the CDR3 reads TGTGCCAGCAGCCCGGGACTAGCGGGGACTGGGGAGCAGTACTTC. It translates to CASSPGLAGTGEQYF.

The genes are TRBV6-5 and TRBJ1-1; no definite D call. CDR3 length: 13 residues. Trimming took 6 bases from V and 4 from J, leaving 12 bases between them. Germline loops: CDR1 MNHEY, CDR2 SVGAGI. The chain's CDR3 is CASSKDLITEAFF. CDR3 nucleotide sequence: TGTGCCAGCAGCAAAGACCTGATCACTGAAGCTTTCTTT.

The rearrangement uses TRBV11-3 and TRBJ1-1, with D hard to call. Trimming pared 0 bases from V and 1 base from J, leaving 6 bases between. This CDR3 contains 14 residues. Germline-derived CDR1 and CDR2 are SGHNT and YENEEA. The CDR3 sequence: CASSLDHPNTEAFF. CDR3 DNA sequence: TGTGCCAGCAGCTTAGATCACCCGAACACTGAAGCTTTCTTT.

This clone was seen just once. The chain combines TRBV10-2 with TRBJ2-1, with D maybe TRBD1 (6 bases). The V and J ends lost 10 bases and 0 bases respectively, with 16 bases between them. Germline V gene sequence: CDR1 WSHSY, CDR2 SAAADI. The CDR3 contains 15 residues. The CDR3 DNA follows: TGCGCCACCAACAGGGCCCTGAGCTCCTACAATGAGCAGTTCTTC. Translated: CATNRALSSYNEQFF.

This sequence joins TRBV6-4 and TRBJ2-1, with 8 bases identical to TRBD2. Per germline, CDR1 MRHNA and CDR2 SNTAGT. V lost 3 bases, J lost 12 bases, and 10 bases stayed unmatched. The CDR3 extends over 14 amino acids. The CDR3 nucleotides are TGTGCCAGCAGTGATACCGGGACTAGGATTCGGCAGTTCTTC. It encodes CASSDTGTRIRQFF.

The rearrangement uses TRBV10-2 and TRBJ2-3; D ambiguous. Per germline, CDR1 WSHSY and CDR2 SAAADI. The CDR3 covers 11 residues. The ends were cut back, 8 bases at V and 4 bases at J, with 7 bases in the middle. This chain's CDR3 is CASSSADTQYF. CDR3 bases: TGCGCCAGCTCCTCGGCAGATACGCAGTATTTT.